This T cell receptor (beta chain) came from a study of T-cell memory formation after mild COVID-19. A single record per CDR3 protein comes from TCRdb applying MiXCR to the 5' RACE reads. This table holds 400,000 or so distinct CDR3 sequences, around 20% found once. Study-wide findings and caveats: Nothing confirmed that second-wave clones peaking on day 37 were specific for SARS-CoV-2. CD4+ contracting clones lay mainly in CM and EM, CD8+ ones in EMRA.

V was shortened by 3 bases and J by 8 bases, with 10 bases between the two germline ends. This CDR3 has 13 residues. To note about this clonotype: As yet, its antigen is unknown.

Sample: PBMCs or a T cell subset sorted from them (not recorded which). This TCR was recovered from an adult woman who had mild COVID-19 (a few samples of this study predate the infection). Cell type and time point are not known. V gene TRBV12-3 or TRBV12-4 combines with J gene TRBJ2-2, with D maybe TRBD2 (5 bases). CDR3 sequence reads: CASSFGELGELFF. CDR3 nucleotide sequence: TGTGCCAGCAGTTTCGGGGAATTAGGGGAGCTGTTTTTT.